These 9 T cell receptor beta chains came from one sample sequenced in a study of chemoradiotherapy in HPV16-positive cancers. TCRdb's table, derived via immunoSEQ multiplex PCR, lists solely in-frame clones and lacks some. This table has 2,000 or so clones, more than 60% appearing once. The sample consisted of tumor tissue, taken from a patient who underwent chemoradiotherapy. These receptor sequences come from a human donor with HPV-associated anogenital cancer.

J is TRBJ1-1 and V is TRBV10-3; D ambiguous. The CDR3 contains 14 residues. Germline lookup yields CDR1 ENHRY and CDR2 SYGVKD. The V gene lost 6 bases and the J gene lost 1 base, with 12 bases spanning the gap. CDR3 nucleotide sequence: TGTGCCATCAGGGGGTCAGATTCGAACACTGAAGCTTTCTTT. Translating gives CAIRGSDSNTEAFF.

The chain combines TRBV7-9 with TRBJ2-3, with a tentative D call TRBD2 (7 bases). The CDR3 covers 14 residues. V lost 8 bases and J 1 base, leaving 13 bases between the germline ends. Germline V gene data show CDR1 as SEHNR and CDR2 as FQNEAQ (reference sequence). The CDR3 sequence is CASEMRGRTDTQYF. The CDR3 DNA follows: TGTGCCAGCGAGATGCGGGGGCGCACAGATACGCAGTATTTT. The variable domain in full, with the rest retrieved from reference TRBV7-9 and TRBJ2-3, is DTGVSQNPRHKITKRGQNVTFRCDPISEHNRLYWYRQTLGQGPEFLTYFQNEAQLEKSRLLSDRFSAERPKGSFSTLEIQRTEQGDSAMYLCASEMRGRTDTQYFGPGTRLTVL.

For this clone: Germline is not matched at one junction end, which may reflect a read error. The chain recombines TRBV7-8 with TRBJ2-3; D possibly corresponds to TRBD2 (5 bases). The CDR3 consists of 15 residues. CDR1 is SGHVS, CDR2 FQNEAQ, per germline. CDR3 protein: CASSLEIPLADTQYF. The CDR3 nucleotides are TGTGCCAGCAGCTTAGAGATACCTCTAGCAGATACACAGTATTTT.

This clone was counted a few times. This sequence joins TRBV7-9 and TRBJ1-1; D gene unclear. CDR1 SEHNR and CDR2 FQNEAQ come from the germline V gene (reference sequence). CDR3 length equals 15 residues. V lost 0 bases, J lost 3 bases, and 11 bases lay in between. The CDR3 loop reads CASSLAGSMDTEAFF. The CDR3, as DNA: TGTGCCAGCAGCTTAGCGGGCAGCATGGACACTGAAGCTTTCTTT.

A few counts support this clone. The rearrangement joins TRBV5-3 to TRBJ1-2; 8 nucleotides match TRBD1. TRBV5-3 belongs to the ORF category, with a function that is uncertain. This CDR3 spans 15 amino acids. V shed 4 bases and J 8 bases; nucleotides not matched to a gene: 13. The CDR3 sequence: CARSRVDREGEGYTF. In nucleotides, the CDR3 is TGTGCCAGAAGCAGAGTGGACAGGGAGGGTGAAGGCTACACCTTC.

This clone was seen a single time. The chain carries TRBV5-1 and TRBJ2-3; no reliable D call. This CDR3 contains 13 residues. Germline-derived CDR1 and CDR2 are SGHRS and YFSETQ. Trimming took off 2 bases at V and 4 bases at J, with 8 bases between the two ends. CDR3 sequence reads: CASSLEIPDTQYF. The DNA of the CDR3 is TGCGCCAGCAGCTTAGAGATCCCAGATACGCAGTATTTT. Looking up the rest from reference TRBV5-1 and TRBJ2-3 gives the full variable domain: KAGVTQTPRYLIKTRGQQVTLSCSPISGHRSVSWYQQTPGQGLQFLFEYFSETQRNKGNFPGRFSGRQFSNSRSEMNVSTLELGDSALYLCASSLEIPDTQYFGPGTRLTVL.

This clone was seen once. Since no conserved phenylalanine or tryptophan closes the CDR3, a read error is the likely cause. The chain has TRBV4-1 and TRBJ1-3; 7 bases agree with TRBD1. J lost 5 bases, V lost 4 bases, and 11 bases had no gene match. CDR1 MGHRA and CDR2 YSYEKL come from the germline V gene. The CDR3 contains 16 residues. CDR3 in amino acids: CASSPLTGERRNTIYV. CDR3 nucleotides: TGCGCCAGCAGCCCCCTAACAGGGGAACGAAGAAACACCATATATGTT.

The chain carries TRBV7-9 and TRBJ2-7, with no clear D. CDR3 size: 15 residues. The germline V and J ends were trimmed by 7 bases and 1 base, with 17 bases remaining between them. Germline V lookup: CDR1 SEHNR, CDR2 FQNEAQ (reference sequence). The CDR3 coding sequence is TGTGCCAGCACGAGGTGGGATCAGCAGTCCTACGAGCAGTACTTC. Its translation is CASTRWDQQSYEQYF.

This chain links TRBV4-1 with TRBJ2-6; 10 bases align to TRBD2. V shed 3 bases, J shed 1 base, and the junction held 9 bases outside the gene matches. Germline assignment: CDR1 MGHRA and CDR2 YSYEKL. The CDR3 is 19 residues long. DNA for the CDR3: TGCGCCAGCAGCCAGATAGGACTAGCGGACAAATCTGGGGCCAACGTCCTGACTTTC. It translates to CASSQIGLADKSGANVLTF.